This entry lists 7 T cell receptor beta chains sequenced from one sample in a study of immune cell composition in non-small cell lung cancer (dated by TCRdb to about 2017). Normal lung samples came from the same patient and were non-adjacent lung tissue collected as far from the tumour as possible, with a minimum distance of 3 cm. The library was prepared using the immunoSEQ multiplex PCR assay. TCRdb holds this immuneACCESS table with in-frame rearrangements only. Some clones are missing; in checked studies, unresolved V genes explain under half, and the rest has no known cause. Within this sample are about 16,000 clones, with 77% of them counted one time only. The ten top clones hold approximately 9.2% of the sample. The same specimen was also included in a second study, on CD4 T cells in lung cancer.

The material sequenced was non-adjacent lung tissue. These receptors all stem from a human donor with non-small cell lung cancer.

This chain links TRBV19 with TRBJ1-5; no clear D gene. The germline gives CDR1 LNHDA, CDR2 SQIVND (reference sequence). The V end lost 5 bases, the J end lost 0 bases, and 8 bases lay between the germline ends. There are 14 residues in the CDR3. CDR3 amino acids: CASSSGNSNQPQHF. DNA for the CDR3: TGTGCCAGTAGTTCAGGAAATAGCAATCAGCCCCAGCATTTT. Complete variable domain (other parts from reference TRBV19 and TRBJ1-5): DGGITQSPKYLFRKEGQNVTLSCEQNLNHDAMYWYRQDPGQGLRLIYYSQIVNDFQKGDIAEGYSVSREKKESFPLTVTSAQKNPTAFYLCASSSGNSNQPQHFGDGTRLSIL.

The chain recombines TRBV11-1 with TRBJ2-5, with no clear D. Trimming cost V 1 base and J 2 bases, with 8 bases left between them. Germline CDR1 SGHAT, CDR2 FQDESV (reference sequence). There are 14 residues in the CDR3. CDR3 protein: CASSLGGPQETQYF. The CDR3 bases are TGTGCCAGCAGCTTAGGCGGCCCGCAAGAGACCCAGTACTTC.

The CDR3 nucleotides are TGTGCCAGCAGTCCTAGCGGATCGAACACCGGGGAGCTGTTTTTT. Amino acids: CASSPSGSNTGELFF. V usage is TRBV6-5 and J usage is TRBJ2-2, with TRBD2 matching over 7 bases. Unmatched junction bases numbered 3, after V lost 5 bases and J lost 0 bases. CDR3 length: 15 residues. Germline CDR1 is MNHEY and CDR2 is SVGAGI.

The V and J genes are TRBV6-5 and TRBJ1-3; D perhaps matches TRBD1 (6 bases). The CDR3 sequence is 16 residues long. Germline CDR1 MNHEY, CDR2 SVGAGI. V dropped 0 bases and J dropped 5 bases, with 14 bases sitting between them. This chain's CDR3 is CASSYSFTGQRNTIYF. Written as DNA, the CDR3 is TGTGCCAGCAGTTACTCGTTCACAGGGCAGAGAAACACCATATATTTT.

The genes are TRBV15 and TRBJ2-3; 7 positions agree with TRBD2. The junction had 10 bases not matched to a gene; V was cut back by 1 base and J by 3 bases. Germline-derived CDR1 and CDR2 are LNHNV and YYDKDF (reference sequence). The CDR3 contains 17 residues. CDR3 nucleotides: TGTGCCACCAGCAGAGCCTTGGGGGGGGTGGAGACAGATACGCAGTATTTT. Encoded protein: CATSRALGGVETDTQYF.

V gene TRBV7-3 combines with J gene TRBJ2-5; D might be TRBD2 (6 bases). Trimming took off 5 bases at V and 2 bases at J, with 9 bases between the two ends. CDR3 length: 13 amino acids. CDR1 SGHTA and CDR2 FQGTGA come from the germline V gene. DNA of the CDR3: TGTGCCAGCAGCCGGGAGCTACAAGAGACCCAGTACTTC. Protein product: CASSRELQETQYF.

This clone was counted a few times. This chain uses TRBV9 with TRBJ2-1; 9 positions match TRBD2. The V and J ends lost 4 bases and 7 bases, in that order; junction bases with no gene match: 12. CDR3 length: 16 residues. Germline assignment: CDR1 SGDLS and CDR2 YYNGEE. The CDR3: CASSPRGGGASNEQFF. The DNA for the CDR3 is TGTGCCAGCAGCCCAAGGGGCGGGGGGGCTAGTAATGAGCAGTTCTTC.